This entry is about one TCR beta chain. What it binds is not known. This sample is drawn from a study of T cell responses to AZD1222 COVID-19 vaccine. Study-level points and caveats: Unmutated variant regions reportedly attract nearly half of all spike-specific TCRs. Baseline seropositivity characterized only a handful of AZD1222 recipients. Repertoire sampling was restricted to post-peak T cell response timepoints.

Clones were sequenced by immunoSEQ multiplex PCR, and TCRdb holds only the in-frame ones, with some missing. The table shows under 95,000 clones, with about nine tenths occurring only once. Unmatched junction bases numbered 5, after V lost 5 bases and J lost 0 bases. CDR3 length: 16 amino acids. Germline CDR1 and CDR2: SGHVS and FQNEAQ. The chain employs TRBV7-8 and TRBJ2-1; 9 bases agree with TRBD2. This receptor was identified in an adult who received the AZD1222 COVID-19 vaccine. The specimen was peripheral blood, collected 28 days after the second AZD1222 dose. Here the CDR3 reads CASSIPSGISYNEQFF. Here the CDR3 DNA reads TGTGCCAGCAGCATCCCTAGCGGGATCTCCTACAATGAGCAGTTCTTC.